Listed here are 10 T cell receptor beta chains from one sample, sequenced in a study of early T cells in non-severe SARS-CoV-2 infection. MiXCR was run by TCRdb on the 5' RACE reads, yielding one entry per CDR3 protein. The profile covers 60,000 to 75,000 distinct CDR3 sequences, with over 10% appearing a single time and 5% to 7% taken by the ten largest. This specimen was whole blood, taken at baseline. The source is an adult who was a healthcare worker with PCR-confirmed SARS-CoV-2 infection or an uninfected control (not recorded which).

In this sample, this clonotype turned up a few times. The rearrangement uses TRBV11-2 and TRBJ2-3, with 8 bases aligning to TRBD2. The CDR3 spans 16 residues. Germline V gene sequence: CDR1 SGHAT, CDR2 FQNNGV. V lost 2 bases, J lost 4 bases, and 8 bases stayed unmatched. CDR3 in amino acids: CASSLRRGASPDTQYF. The CDR3, as DNA: TGTGCCAGCAGCTTAAGGCGGGGGGCGAGCCCAGATACGCAGTATTTT.

This clonotype was recorded at least ten times. Here the CDR3 reads CASSPDGQGARSQPQHF. CDR3 DNA sequence: TGCGCCAGCAGCCCAGACGGACAGGGGGCAAGATCGCAGCCCCAGCATTTT. This sequence joins TRBV4-1 and TRBJ1-5; 11 bases map to TRBD1. This CDR3 spans 17 amino acids. Germline values: CDR1 MGHRA, CDR2 YSYEKL. V was pared by 4 bases and J by 7 bases, with 12 bases of the junction left unmatched.

A few counts support this clonotype. The genes are TRBV9 and TRBJ2-2; D gene ambiguous. The ends were cut back, 4 bases at V and 0 bases at J, with 7 bases in the middle. Germline assignment: CDR1 SGDLS and CDR2 YYNGEE. The CDR3 is made up of 14 amino acids. The CDR3 reads CASSTGPNTGELFF. The CDR3 DNA follows: TGTGCCAGCAGCACGGGCCCGAACACCGGGGAGCTGTTTTTT.

Ten or more counts support this clonotype. The CDR3 protein is CASSVDSYGYTF. In nucleotides, the CDR3 is TGCGCCAGCAGCGTGGACAGCTATGGCTACACCTTC. The gene calls are TRBV4-3 and TRBJ1-2; the D gene is possibly TRBD1 (6 bases). Germline lookup yields CDR1 LGHNA and CDR2 YSLEER. This CDR3 has 12 amino acids. V lost 5 bases and J 4 bases, leaving 8 bases between the germline ends.

The chain combines TRBV6-1 with TRBJ1-5, with TRBD1 identical over 8 bases. The ends lost 3 bases at V and 2 bases at J; junction bases unmatched: 6. The CDR3 has 16 amino acids. Germline V gene sequence: CDR1 MNHNS, CDR2 SASEGT. This chain's CDR3 is CASSDDRGIGNQPQHF. CDR3 sequence (DNA): TGTGCCAGCAGTGATGACAGGGGCATAGGCAATCAGCCCCAGCATTTT.

This clonotype was observed many times. V is TRBV7-8 and J is TRBJ2-1; 7 positions agree with TRBD1. The germline CDR1 and CDR2 sequences are SGHVS and FQNEAQ. The trim removed 6 bases at V and 0 bases at J, leaving 5 bases unmatched. This CDR3 region has 15 residues. CDR3 protein: CASRKTGSSYNEQFF. The CDR3 region has the DNA TGTGCCAGCAGGAAGACAGGGAGCTCCTACAATGAGCAGTTCTTC.

The V call is TRBV10-3, the J call TRBJ1-1; D may be TRBD1 (6 bases). Germline CDR1 ENHRY, CDR2 SYGVKD. V was pared by 6 bases and J by 3 bases, with 11 bases between. This CDR3 comprises 13 residues. The chain's CDR3 is CAIRGATDTEAFF. The CDR3 DNA is TGTGCCATCAGGGGGGCAACAGACACTGAAGCTTTCTTT.

J is TRBJ2-3 and V is TRBV6-6; perhaps TRBD2 as D (6 bases). The CDR3 is 13 amino acids. CDR1 is MNHNY, CDR2 SVGAGI, per germline (reference sequence). With 0 bases removed from V and 7 bases from J, the gap between germline ends came to 8 bases. DNA for the CDR3: TGTGCCAGCAGTTACTCGGAGGGAAATACGCAGTATTTT. Amino acid sequence: CASSYSEGNTQYF.

This clonotype was counted ten times or more. The V call is TRBV5-5, the J call TRBJ1-5, with TRBD1 identical over 8 bases. The germline V gene has CDR1 SGHKS and CDR2 YYEKEE (reference sequence). This CDR3 spans 15 amino acids. V lost 0 bases and J lost 4; bases outside the gene matches: 3. Here the CDR3 reads CASSLAGGANQPQHF. DNA of the CDR3: TGTGCCAGCAGCTTGGCAGGGGGCGCGAATCAGCCCCAGCATTTT. Full variable domain (missing parts from reference TRBV5-5 and TRBJ1-5): DAGVTQSPTHLIKTRGQQVTLRCSPISGHKSVSWYQQVLGQGPQFIFQYYEKEERGRGNFPDRFSARQFPNYSSELNVNALLLGDSALYLCASSLAGGANQPQHFGDGTRLSIL.

This clonotype has only a few counts. The chain is built from TRBV12-5 and TRBJ1-6; 8 nucleotides align to TRBD1. This CDR3 has 15 amino acids. Germline CDR1 and CDR2: LGHNT and FRNRAP. With V trimmed by 5 bases and J by 8 bases, 8 bases remained unmatched. In DNA, the CDR3 is TGTGCTAGTGGTGAGGAGACAGGGGCGGATTCACCCCTCCACTTT. This encodes CASGEETGADSPLHF.